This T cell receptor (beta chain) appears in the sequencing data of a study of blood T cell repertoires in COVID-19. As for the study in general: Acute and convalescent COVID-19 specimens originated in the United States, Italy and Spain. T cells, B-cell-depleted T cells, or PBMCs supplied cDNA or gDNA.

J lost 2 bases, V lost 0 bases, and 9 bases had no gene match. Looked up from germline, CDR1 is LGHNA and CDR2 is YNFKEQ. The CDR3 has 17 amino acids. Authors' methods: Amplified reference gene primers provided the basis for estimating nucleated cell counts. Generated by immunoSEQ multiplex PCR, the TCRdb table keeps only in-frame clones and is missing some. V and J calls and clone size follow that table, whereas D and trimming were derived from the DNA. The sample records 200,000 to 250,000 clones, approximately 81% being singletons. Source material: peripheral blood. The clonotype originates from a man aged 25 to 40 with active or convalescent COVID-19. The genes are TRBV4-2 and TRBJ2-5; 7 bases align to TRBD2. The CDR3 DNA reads TGTGCCAGCAGCCAAGAAGTGGCGGGAGTTGGTCAAGAGACCCAGTACTTC. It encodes CASSQEVAGVGQETQYF.